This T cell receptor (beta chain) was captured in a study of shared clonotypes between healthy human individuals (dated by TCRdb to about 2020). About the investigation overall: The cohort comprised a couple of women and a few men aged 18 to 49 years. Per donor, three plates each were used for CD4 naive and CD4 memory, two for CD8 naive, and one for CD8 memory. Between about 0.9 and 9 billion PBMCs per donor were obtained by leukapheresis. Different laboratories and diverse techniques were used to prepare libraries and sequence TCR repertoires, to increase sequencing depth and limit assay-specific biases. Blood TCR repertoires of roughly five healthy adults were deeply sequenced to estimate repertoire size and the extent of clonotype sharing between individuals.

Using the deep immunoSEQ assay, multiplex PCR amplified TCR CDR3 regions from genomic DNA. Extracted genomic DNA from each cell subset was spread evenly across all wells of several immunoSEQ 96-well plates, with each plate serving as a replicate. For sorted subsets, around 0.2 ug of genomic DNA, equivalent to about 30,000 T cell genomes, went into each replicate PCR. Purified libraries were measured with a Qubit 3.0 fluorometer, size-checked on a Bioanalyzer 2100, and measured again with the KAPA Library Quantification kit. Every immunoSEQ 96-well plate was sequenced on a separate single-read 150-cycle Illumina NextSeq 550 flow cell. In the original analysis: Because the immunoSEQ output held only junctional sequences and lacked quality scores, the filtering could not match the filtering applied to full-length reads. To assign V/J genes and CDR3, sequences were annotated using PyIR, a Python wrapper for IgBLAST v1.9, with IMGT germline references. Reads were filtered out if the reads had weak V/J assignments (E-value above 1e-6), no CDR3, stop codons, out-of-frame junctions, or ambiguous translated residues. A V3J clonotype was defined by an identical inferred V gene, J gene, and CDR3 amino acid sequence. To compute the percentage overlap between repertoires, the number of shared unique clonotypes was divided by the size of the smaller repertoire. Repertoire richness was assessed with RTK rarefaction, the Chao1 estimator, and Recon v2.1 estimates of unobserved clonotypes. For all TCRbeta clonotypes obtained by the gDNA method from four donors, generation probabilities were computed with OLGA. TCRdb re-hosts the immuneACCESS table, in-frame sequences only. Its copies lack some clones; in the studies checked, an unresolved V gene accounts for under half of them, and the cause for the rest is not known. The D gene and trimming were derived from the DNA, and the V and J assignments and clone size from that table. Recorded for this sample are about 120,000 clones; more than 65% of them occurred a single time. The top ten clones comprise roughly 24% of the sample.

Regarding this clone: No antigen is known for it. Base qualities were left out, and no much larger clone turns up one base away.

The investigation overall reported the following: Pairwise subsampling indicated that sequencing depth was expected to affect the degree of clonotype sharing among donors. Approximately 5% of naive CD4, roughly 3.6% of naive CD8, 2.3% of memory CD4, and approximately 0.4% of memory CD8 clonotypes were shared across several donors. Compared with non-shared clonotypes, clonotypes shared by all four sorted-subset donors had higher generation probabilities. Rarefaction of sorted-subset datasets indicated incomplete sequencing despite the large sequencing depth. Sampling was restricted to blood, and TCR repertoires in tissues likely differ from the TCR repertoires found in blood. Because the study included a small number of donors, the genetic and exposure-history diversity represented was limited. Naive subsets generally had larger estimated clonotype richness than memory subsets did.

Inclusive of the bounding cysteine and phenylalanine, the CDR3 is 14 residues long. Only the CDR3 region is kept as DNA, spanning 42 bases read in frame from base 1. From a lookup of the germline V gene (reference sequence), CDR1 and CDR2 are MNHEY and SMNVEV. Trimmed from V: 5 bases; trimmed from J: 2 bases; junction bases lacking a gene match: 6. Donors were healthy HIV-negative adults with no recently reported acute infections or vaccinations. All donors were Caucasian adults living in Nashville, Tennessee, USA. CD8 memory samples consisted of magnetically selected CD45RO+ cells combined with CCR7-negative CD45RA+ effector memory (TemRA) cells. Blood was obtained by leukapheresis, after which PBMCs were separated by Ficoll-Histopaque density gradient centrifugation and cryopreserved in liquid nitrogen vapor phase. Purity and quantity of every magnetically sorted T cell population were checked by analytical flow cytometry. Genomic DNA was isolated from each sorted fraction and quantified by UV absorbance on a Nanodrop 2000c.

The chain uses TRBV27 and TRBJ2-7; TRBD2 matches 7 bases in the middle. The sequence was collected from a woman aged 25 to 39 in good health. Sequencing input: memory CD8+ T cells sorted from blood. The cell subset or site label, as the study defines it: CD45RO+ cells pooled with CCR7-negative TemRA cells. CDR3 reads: CASSPIGGTYEQYF. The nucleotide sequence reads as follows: TGTGCCAGCAGTCCGATCGGGGGGACCTACGAGCAGTACTTC.